The 7 T cell receptor beta chains presented below share a single source sample, sequenced in a study of graft-versus-host responses after intestinal transplantation. The protocol was immunoSEQ multiplex PCR, while the TCRdb copy is restricted to in-frame clones and leaves out a portion. This sample has roughly 90,000 clones, with 75% to 95% found just once. These TCRs' antigens remain unknown. The sequenced sample was unstimulated CD8+ T cells sorted from spleen or lymph node cells, obtained before intestinal transplant. Source of these receptors: a human donor who received an intestinal transplant.

The V call is TRBV6-6, the J call TRBJ2-1; D possibly corresponds to TRBD1 (7 bases). The V end was cut by 6 bases, the J end by 4 bases, with 16 bases between. Germline CDR1 is MNHNY and CDR2 is SVGAGI (reference sequence). CDR3 length equals 15 residues. This CDR3 reads CASSPRGTEYNEQFF. CDR3 nucleotide sequence: TGTGCCAGCAGCCCTCGGGGGACAGAATACAATGAGCAGTTCTTC.

The chain links TRBV27 to TRBJ2-3; 8 positions agree with TRBD2. The V and J ends lost 3 bases and 3 bases, in that order; junction bases with no gene match: 8. Germline lookup yields CDR1 MNHEY and CDR2 SMNVEV (reference sequence). The CDR3 totals 16 residues. The CDR3 loop reads CASSLLAGMDTDTQYF. Here the CDR3 DNA reads TGTGCCAGCAGTTTGTTAGCGGGAATGGATACAGATACGCAGTATTTT.

V and J are TRBV6-1 and TRBJ2-1; 9 positions match TRBD1. Trimming removed 4 bases from V and 2 bases from J; junction bases left unmatched: 9. From germline, CDR1 is MNHNS and CDR2 SASEGT. The CDR3 has 17 residues. The CDR3 DNA reads TGTGCCAGCAGTGGAGCCGACAGGGGGGTAACCTACAATGAGCAGTTCTTC. Translation gives CASSGADRGVTYNEQFF.

The V and J genes are TRBV7-9 and TRBJ2-3; 7 positions match TRBD2. Germline V gives CDR1 SEHNR, CDR2 FQNEAQ (reference sequence). V shed 1 base, J shed 2 bases, and the junction held 6 bases outside the gene matches. The CDR3 has 16 residues. CDR3 nucleotide sequence: TGTGCCAGCAGCTTAGTCGGGCTAGCGGACACAGATACGCAGTATTTT. Amino acids: CASSLVGLADTDTQYF.

Note on this clone: Other DNA sequences of this sample code for an identical CDR3. This chain uses TRBV7-9 with TRBJ2-7, with D perhaps matching TRBD2 (5 bases). CDR1 and CDR2 (germline): SEHNR, FQNEAQ (reference sequence). The CDR3 consists of 16 residues. Between the trimmed V and J ends, which lost 2 bases and 0 bases, there was a span of 14 bases. CDR3 sequence (DNA): TGTGCCAGCAGCTTAATAGGCGTTAGCGACTCCTACGAGCAGTACTTC. This gives the protein CASSLIGVSDSYEQYF.

The chain links TRBV11-2 to TRBJ2-1, with 11 bases that match TRBD2. The germline gives CDR1 SGHAT, CDR2 FQNNGV. The CDR3 contains 20 residues. Trimming cost V 0 bases and J 0 bases; bases outside gene matches: 10. CDR3 in amino acids: CASSLDPLAGGPSSYNEQFF. In nucleotides, the CDR3 is TGTGCCAGCAGCTTAGATCCCCTAGCGGGGGGTCCTAGCTCCTACAATGAGCAGTTCTTC. Based on the CDR3 plus reference TRBV11-2 and TRBJ2-1, the full variable domain is EAGVAQSPRYKIIEKRQSVAFWCNPISGHATLYWYQQILGQGPKLLIQFQNNGVVDDSQLPKDRFSAERLKGVDSTLKIQPAKLEDSAVYLCASSLDPLAGGPSSYNEQFFGPGTRLTVL.

The chain has TRBV4-1 and TRBJ2-7; 7 nucleotides line up with TRBD1. The germline V gene encodes CDR1 MGHRA and CDR2 YSYEKL. CDR3 size: 16 residues. The V and J ends lost 4 bases and 0 bases, in that order; junction bases with no gene match: 9. The CDR3 DNA reads TGCGCCAGCAGCCGATTGGACAGGATGTTCTCCTACGAGCAGTACTTC. This translates into CASSRLDRMFSYEQYF.